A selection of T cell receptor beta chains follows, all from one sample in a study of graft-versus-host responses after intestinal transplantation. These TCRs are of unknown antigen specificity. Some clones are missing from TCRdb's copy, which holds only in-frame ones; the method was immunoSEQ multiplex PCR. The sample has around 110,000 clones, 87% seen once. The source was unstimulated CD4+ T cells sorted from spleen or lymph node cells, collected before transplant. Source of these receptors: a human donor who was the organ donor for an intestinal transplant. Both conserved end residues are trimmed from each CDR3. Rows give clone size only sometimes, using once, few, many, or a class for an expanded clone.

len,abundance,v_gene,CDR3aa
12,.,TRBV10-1,ASSPNANTGELF
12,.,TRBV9,ASSPATASYGYT
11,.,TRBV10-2,ASSEPGRYGYT
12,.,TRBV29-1,SAGGGNSYNEQF
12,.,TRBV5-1,ASSTLTADYEQY
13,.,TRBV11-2,ASSLGQLSNQPQH
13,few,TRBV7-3,ASSFRARDTDTQY
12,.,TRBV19,ATHRTGPYTEAF
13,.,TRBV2,ASTLDRVMDQKLF
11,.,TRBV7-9,ASSLAGHQPQH
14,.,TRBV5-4,ASSQGQGAGTDTQY
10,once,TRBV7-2,ASSPFADTQY
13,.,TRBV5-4,ASSPSKANNSPLH
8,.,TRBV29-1,SVQGEKLF
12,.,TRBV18,ASSPLGVGSEAF
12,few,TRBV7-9,ASSHDRENTEAF
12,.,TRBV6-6,ASSYNAHTDTQY
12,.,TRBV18,ASSPPQRTYEQY
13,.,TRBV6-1,ASSVGWDNSYEQY
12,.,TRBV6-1,ASSEAGIWDTQY
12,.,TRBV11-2,ASSTSGLFYEQY
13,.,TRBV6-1,ASRQTAPNTGELF
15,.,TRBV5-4,ASSLRKLAGGGYEQY
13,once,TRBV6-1,ASSPDGSSSYEQY
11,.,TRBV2,ATLPGLPYEQY
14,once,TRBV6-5,ASSYSNRRMNTEAF
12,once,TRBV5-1,ASSLDPTGTEQY
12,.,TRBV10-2,ASSDSGINQPQH
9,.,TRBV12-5,ASGFFYGYT
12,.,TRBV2,ASSLAQGKKKLF
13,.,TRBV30,AWSPEGVNTGELF
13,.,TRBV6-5,ASSLRASGHSEQF
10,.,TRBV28,ASSLSGNTIY
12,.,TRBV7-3,ASSPLSGANVLT
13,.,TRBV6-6,ASEGGAFGANVLT
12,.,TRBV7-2,ASSFSDGPYGYT
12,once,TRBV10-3,AISGQGRSYEQY
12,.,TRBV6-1,ASSETGIGETQY
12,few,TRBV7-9,ASSPMLGADTQY
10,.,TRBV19,ASTPTAYGYT
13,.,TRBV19,ASRAIDREGSPLH
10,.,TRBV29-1,SGGAYEETQY
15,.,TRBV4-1,ASSQGDGGTLQETQY
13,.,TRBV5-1,ASSPRQGRGYEQY
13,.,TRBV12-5,ASGRIGGTYNEQF
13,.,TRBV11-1,ASSPGTGDNYGYT
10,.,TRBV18,ASSPWSGELF